The next 11 T cell receptor beta chains were all read from a single sample in a study of cytomegalovirus exposure and HLA in healthy donors. The PCR was carried out with 60 Vbeta primers and 13 Jbeta primers. TCRdb's table, derived via immunoSEQ multiplex PCR, lists solely in-frame clones and lacks some. The table lists about 140,000 clones, roughly 65% of them singletons. Sequencing input: PBMCs. These receptors were collected from a woman in her 30s in good health and CMV-seronegative.

The chain carries TRBV28 and TRBJ1-1, with 12 bases lining up with TRBD1. Germline CDR1 is MDHEN and CDR2 is SYDVKM. J was trimmed by 4 bases and V by 7 bases; bases with no gene match: 10. This CDR3 comprises 16 residues. The CDR3 is CASTSTGTGGGTEAFF. The CDR3 DNA follows: TGTGCCAGCACCTCAACAGGGACAGGGGGCGGCACTGAAGCTTTCTTT. Combining the CDR3 with reference TRBV28 and TRBJ1-1 gives the whole variable domain DVKVTQSSRYLVKRTGEKVFLECVQDMDHENMFWYRQDPGLGLRLIYFSYDVKMKEKGDIPEGYSVSREKKERFSLILESASTNQTSMYLCASTSTGTGGGTEAFFGQGTRLTVV.

The chain uses TRBV5-4 and TRBJ2-6, with a tentative D call TRBD1 (6 bases). CDR1 and CDR2 from the germline V gene are SGHNT and YYREEE (reference sequence). CDR3 length equals 17 residues. With 4 bases removed from V and 0 bases from J, the gap between germline ends came to 14 bases. In DNA, the CDR3 is TGTGCCAGCAGCGCGTCCCGGGACAACTCTGGGGCCAACGTCCTGACTTTC. Residues: CASSASRDNSGANVLTF.

With regard to this clone: The sample holds other DNA sequences that translate to the same CDR3. J is TRBJ1-6 and V is TRBV7-3; the D gene is possibly TRBD1 (5 bases). The CDR3 runs to 13 residues. The germline V gene encodes CDR1 SGHTA and CDR2 FQGTGA. Trimming cost V 3 bases and J 8 bases, with 8 bases left between them. The CDR3 sequence is CASSLQGDSPLHF. The CDR3, as DNA: TGTGCCAGCAGCTTGCAGGGTGATTCACCCCTCCACTTT.

The chain combines TRBV7-2 with TRBJ1-6, with unresolved D. V lost 4 bases and J lost 13, with 14 bases in between. Germline V CDR1 and CDR2: SGHTA, FQGNSA. The CDR3 has 13 amino acids. CDR3 loop: CASSSGPRRPLHF. The CDR3 region has the DNA TGTGCCAGCAGCTCCGGACCGCGGAGGCCCCTCCACTTT.

V gene TRBV6-4 combines with J gene TRBJ1-4; 9 positions match TRBD1. CDR3 length equals 16 residues. J was trimmed by 4 bases and V by 0 bases; bases with no gene match: 3. In germline, CDR1 is MRHNA, CDR2 SNTAGT. This chain's CDR3 is CASSDSRDRDNEKLFF. DNA for the CDR3: TGTGCCAGCAGTGACTCACGGGACAGGGATAATGAAAAACTGTTTTTT.

The chain carries TRBV9 and TRBJ2-5; 13 bases align to TRBD2. V was pared by 4 bases and J by 5 bases, with 11 bases of the junction left unmatched. This CDR3 spans 17 amino acids. Germline CDR1 reads SGDLS; CDR2 reads YYNGEE. For the CDR3, the DNA is TGTGCCAGCAGCTCAGGACTAGCGGGGGCCGGTTTCGAGACCCAGTACTTC. As protein: CASSSGLAGAGFETQYF.

J is TRBJ2-3 and V is TRBV19; 9 bases match TRBD2. Germline V lookup: CDR1 LNHDA, CDR2 SQIVND (reference sequence). The length of the CDR3 is 15 residues. V lost 9 bases and J lost 1; bases outside the gene matches: 8. CDR3 protein: CASANSGGGTDTQYF. The CDR3 DNA follows: TGTGCCAGCGCTAATAGCGGGGGCGGCACAGATACGCAGTATTTT. The full variable domain, in which reference TRBV19 and TRBJ2-3 provide the parts outside the CDR3, is DGGITQSPKYLFRKEGQNVTLSCEQNLNHDAMYWYRQDPGQGLRLIYYSQIVNDFQKGDIAEGYSVSREKKESFPLTVTSAQKNPTAFYLCASANSGGGTDTQYFGPGTRLTVL.

This sequence joins TRBV28 and TRBJ2-1; D is undetermined. Looked up from germline, CDR1 is MDHEN and CDR2 is SYDVKM. Deletions cut 3 bases from V and 6 bases from J, with 9 bases between. The CDR3 is 13 amino acids. The CDR3 spells CASSFSLVNEQFF. The CDR3 bases are TGTGCCAGCAGTTTTAGCCTAGTCAATGAGCAGTTCTTC.

This clone was picked up a small number of times. The chain is built from TRBV10-3 and TRBJ2-5; weak D call: TRBD1 (6 bases). This CDR3 comprises 16 residues. Germline-derived CDR1 and CDR2 are ENHRY and SYGVKD. Trimming took off 2 bases at V and 5 bases at J, with 18 bases between the two ends. CDR3 sequence (DNA): TGTGCCATCAGTGAGCCACCGGGACAAAGAGACGAGACCCAGTACTTC. It codes for CAISEPPGQRDETQYF.

This chain connects TRBV28 to TRBJ1-5; 9 positions agree with TRBD1. The CDR3 extends over 15 amino acids. Per the germline V gene, CDR1 is MDHEN and CDR2 is SYDVKM. The V gene end was trimmed by 6 bases and the J gene end by 7 bases; junction bases not matched to a gene: 10. The CDR3 here is CASRETGGLRQPQHF. CDR3 sequence (DNA): TGTGCCAGCAGGGAGACAGGGGGTCTACGCCAGCCCCAGCATTTT.

The chain is built from TRBV9 and TRBJ1-2; 10 bases align to TRBD1. Germline trimming cut 0 bases from V and 5 bases from J; bases unmatched to any gene: 1. CDR1 SGDLS and CDR2 YYNGEE come from the germline V gene. This CDR3 region has 14 residues. For the CDR3, the DNA is TGTGCCAGCAGCGTAGCGGGACAGGGGTATGGCTACACCTTC. It specifies CASSVAGQGYGYTF.